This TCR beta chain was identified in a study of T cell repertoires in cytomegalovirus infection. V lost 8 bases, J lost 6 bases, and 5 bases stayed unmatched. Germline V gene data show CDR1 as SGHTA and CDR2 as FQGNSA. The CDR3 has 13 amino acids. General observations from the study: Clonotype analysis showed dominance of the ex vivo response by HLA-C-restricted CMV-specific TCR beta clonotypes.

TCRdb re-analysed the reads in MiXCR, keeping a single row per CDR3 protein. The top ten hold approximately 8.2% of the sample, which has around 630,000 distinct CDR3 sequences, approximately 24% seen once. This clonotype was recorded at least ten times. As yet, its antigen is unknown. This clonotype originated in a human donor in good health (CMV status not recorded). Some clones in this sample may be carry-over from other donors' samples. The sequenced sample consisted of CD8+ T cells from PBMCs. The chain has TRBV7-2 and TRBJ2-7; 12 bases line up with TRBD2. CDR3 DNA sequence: TGTGCCAGCGTCTCTAGCGGGGGGGGCGAGCAGTACTTC. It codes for CASVSSGGGEQYF.